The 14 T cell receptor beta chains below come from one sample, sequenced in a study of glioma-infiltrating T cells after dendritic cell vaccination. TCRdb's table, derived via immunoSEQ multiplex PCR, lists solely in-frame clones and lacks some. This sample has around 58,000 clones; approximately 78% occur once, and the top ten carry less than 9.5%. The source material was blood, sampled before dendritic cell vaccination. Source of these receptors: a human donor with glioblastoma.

The CDR3 sequence is CASKTHRDYQPQHF. CDR3 bases: TGTGCCAGTAAAACGCACAGGGATTATCAGCCCCAGCATTTT. The chain links TRBV19 to TRBJ1-5; possible D gene TRBD1, 6 bases. This CDR3 has 14 amino acids. CDR1 and CDR2 from the germline V gene are LNHDA and SQIVND (reference sequence). Trimming removed 7 bases at V and 5 bases at J, with 15 bases between.

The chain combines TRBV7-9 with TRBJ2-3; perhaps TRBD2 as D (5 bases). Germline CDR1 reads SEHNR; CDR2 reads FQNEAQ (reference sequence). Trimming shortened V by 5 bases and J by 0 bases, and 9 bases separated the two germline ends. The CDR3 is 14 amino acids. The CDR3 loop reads CASSPWTSTDTQYF. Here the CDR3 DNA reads TGTGCCAGCAGCCCCTGGACTAGCACAGATACGCAGTATTTT.

The CDR3 reads CAWKPNGMYSLEAFF. The CDR3 DNA reads as TGTGCCTGGAAACCCAACGGGATGTACAGCCTCGAAGCTTTCTTT. The chain uses TRBV30 and TRBJ1-1; D remains ambiguous. CDR3 length: 15 residues. Germline V gives CDR1 GTSNPN, CDR2 SVGIG (reference sequence). Trimming cost V 4 bases and J 8 bases, with 23 bases left between them.

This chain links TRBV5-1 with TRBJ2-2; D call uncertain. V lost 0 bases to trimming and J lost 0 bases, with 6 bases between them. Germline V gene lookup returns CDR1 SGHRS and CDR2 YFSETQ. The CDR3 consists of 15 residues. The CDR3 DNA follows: TGCGCCAGCAGCTTGGACACCTCGAACACCGGGGAGCTGTTTTTT. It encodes CASSLDTSNTGELFF.

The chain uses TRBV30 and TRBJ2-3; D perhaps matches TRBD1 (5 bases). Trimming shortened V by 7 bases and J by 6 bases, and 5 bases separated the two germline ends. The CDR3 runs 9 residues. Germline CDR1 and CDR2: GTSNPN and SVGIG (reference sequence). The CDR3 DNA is TGTGCCTCAGGGGATACGCAGTATTTT. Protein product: CASGDTQYF.

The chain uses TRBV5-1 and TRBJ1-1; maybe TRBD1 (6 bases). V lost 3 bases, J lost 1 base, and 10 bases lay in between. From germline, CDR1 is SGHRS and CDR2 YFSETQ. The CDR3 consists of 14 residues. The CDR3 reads CASSSGQTNTEAFF. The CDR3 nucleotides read TGCGCCAGCAGCTCCGGACAGACGAACACTGAAGCTTTCTTT.

CDR3: CASSVRQNDGELFF. CDR3 nucleotide sequence: TGTGCCAGCAGCGTACGACAAAATGACGGGGAGCTGTTTTTT. The chain links TRBV9 to TRBJ2-2; D remains ambiguous. V was shortened by 1 base and J by 7 bases, with 11 bases between the two germline ends. Germline loops: CDR1 SGDLS, CDR2 YYNGEE. This CDR3 is built from 14 residues.

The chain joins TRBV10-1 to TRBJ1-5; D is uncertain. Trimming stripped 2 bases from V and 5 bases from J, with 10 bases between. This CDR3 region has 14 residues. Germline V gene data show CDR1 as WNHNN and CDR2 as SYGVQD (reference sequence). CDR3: CASSEGLGDQPQHF. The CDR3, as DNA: TGCGCCAGCAGTGAGGGCCTCGGAGATCAGCCCCAGCATTTT.

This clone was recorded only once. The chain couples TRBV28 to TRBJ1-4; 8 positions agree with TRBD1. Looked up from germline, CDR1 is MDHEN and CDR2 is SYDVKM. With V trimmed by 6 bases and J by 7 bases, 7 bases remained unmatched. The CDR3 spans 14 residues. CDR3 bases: TGTGCCAGCAGCCGGGGACAGGTTTCTGAAAAACTGTTTTTT. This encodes CASSRGQVSEKLFF.

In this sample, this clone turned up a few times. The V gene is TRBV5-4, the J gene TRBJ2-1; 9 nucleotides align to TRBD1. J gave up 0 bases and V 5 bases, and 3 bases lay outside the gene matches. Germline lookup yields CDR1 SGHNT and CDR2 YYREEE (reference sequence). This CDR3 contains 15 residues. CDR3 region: CASRSDRGSYNEQFF. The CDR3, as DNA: TGTGCCAGCAGGTCGGACAGGGGCTCCTACAATGAGCAGTTCTTC.

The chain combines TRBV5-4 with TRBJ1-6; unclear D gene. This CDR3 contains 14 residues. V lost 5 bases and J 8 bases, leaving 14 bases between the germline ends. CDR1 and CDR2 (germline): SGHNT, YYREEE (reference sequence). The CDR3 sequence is CASRNGVTDSPLHF. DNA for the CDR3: TGTGCCAGCAGGAACGGGGTGACTGATTCACCCCTCCACTTT.

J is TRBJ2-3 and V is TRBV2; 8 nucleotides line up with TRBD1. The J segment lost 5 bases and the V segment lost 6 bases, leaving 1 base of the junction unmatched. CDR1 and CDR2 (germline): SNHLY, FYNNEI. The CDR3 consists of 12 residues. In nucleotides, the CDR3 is TGTGCCAGCAGCGACAGGGGAGATACGCAGTATTTT. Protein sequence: CASSDRGDTQYF. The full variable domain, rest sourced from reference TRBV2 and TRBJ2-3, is EPEVTQTPSHQVTQMGQEVILRCVPISNHLYFYWYRQILGQKVEFLVSFYNNEISEKSEIFDDQFSVERPDGSNFTLKIRSTKLEDSAMYFCASSDRGDTQYFGPGTRLTVL.

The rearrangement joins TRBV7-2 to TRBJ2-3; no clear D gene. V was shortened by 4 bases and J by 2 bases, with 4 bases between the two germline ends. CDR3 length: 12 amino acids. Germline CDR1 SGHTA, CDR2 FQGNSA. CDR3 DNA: TGTGCCAGCAGCTCCCACACAGATACGCAGTATTTT. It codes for CASSSHTDTQYF.

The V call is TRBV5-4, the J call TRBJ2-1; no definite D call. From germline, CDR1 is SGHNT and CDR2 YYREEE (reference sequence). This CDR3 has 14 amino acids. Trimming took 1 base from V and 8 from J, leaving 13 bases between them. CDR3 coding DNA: TGTGCCAGCAGCTTGAGAGTTGCGTCCTATGAGCAGTTCTTC. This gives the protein CASSLRVASYEQFF. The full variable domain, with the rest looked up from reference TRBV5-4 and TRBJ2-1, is ETGVTQSPTHLIKTRGQQVTLRCSSQSGHNTVSWYQQALGQGPQFIFQYYREEENGRGNFPPRFSGLQFPNYSSELNVNALELDDSALYLCASSLRVASYEQFFGPGTRLTVL.